This TCR beta chain originates from a study of shared clonotypes between healthy human individuals. With 2 bases clipped from V and 5 bases from J, the junction kept 9 bases outside the gene matches. There are 15 residues in the CDR3. Germline V gene data show CDR1 as SGHKS and CDR2 as YYEKEE (reference sequence). Generated by immunoSEQ multiplex PCR, the TCRdb table keeps only in-frame clones and is missing some. Of about 480,000 clones listed, about four fifths are singletons. Donors included only healthy HIV-negative adults lacking recent acute infections or vaccinations. Everyone who donated was a Caucasian adult who lived in Nashville, Tennessee.

The clonotype was recovered from a woman between 35 and 50 years old in good health. Some clones in this sample may be carry-over from other donors' samples. The J gene is TRBJ2-5, the V gene TRBV5-5; TRBD1 matches at 7 bases. Sample: PBMCs. CDR3 protein: CASSLPGQVGETQYF. DNA for the CDR3: TGTGCCAGCAGCTTACCTGGACAGGTCGGGGAGACCCAGTACTTC.